The count of the clone carrying this T cell receptor beta chain is one. Its antigen remains unidentified. The data were obtained in a study of cytomegalovirus exposure and HLA in healthy donors. Study summary: A prior study identified roughly 110 million unique TCR beta sequences from about 200 million T cells. Most donors, about 77% of a few hundred genotyped, fell in the Caucasian-associated ancestry cluster. Study outcomes and limitations: Across all donors, roughly uniform sequencing depth was an assumption of the presence/absence analyses. Some TCR beta chains (around 160 of them) were listed as cytomegalovirus-associated.

The PCR had 60 Vbeta and 13 Jbeta primers. Produced via immunoSEQ multiplex PCR; TCRdb's table is partial and in-frame only. The sample includes fewer than 80,000 clones, roughly 75% of them seen just once. This CDR3 region has 18 residues. V lost 3 bases to trimming and J lost 2 bases, with 21 bases between them. This sequence joins TRBV23-1 and TRBJ2-3; tentative D call: TRBD2 (7 bases). TRBV23-1 counts as an open reading frame of uncertain function. The sequence came from a woman under 40 in good health and CMV-seronegative. Sequenced: PBMCs. The CDR3 spells CASSHQGRRENFTDTQYF. CDR3 DNA sequence: TGCGCCAGCAGTCATCAGGGGAGGCGGGAGAATTTCACAGATACGCAGTATTTT.